This T cell receptor (beta chain) is from a study of T-cell reconstitution after alpha-beta-depleted transplantation in children. Findings of the study overall: The main origin of T-cell counts and diversity one year after transplant was newly produced T cells. From surviving recipient T cells and thymic progenitors came the high day-60 TCRbeta diversity observed in some patients. The origin of alpha-beta T cells about two months after transplant was reportedly several hundred expanded graft clones.

Per the germline V gene, CDR1 is GTSNPN and CDR2 is SVGIG (reference sequence). This CDR3 comprises 13 residues. The V gene lost 1 base and the J gene lost 8 bases, with 9 bases spanning the gap. Note on this clonotype: Its target is not known.

The TCRbeta library was prepared with unique molecular identifiers. A single record per CDR3 protein comes from TCRdb applying MiXCR to the PCR reads. The sample has fewer than 700,000 distinct CDR3 sequences, 10% to 15% seen once. This TCR was sampled from a male patient younger than 18 who had a stem cell transplant for acute myeloid leukemia, so the T cells may come from the graft donor. Sequencing used PBMCs, mostly from graft donor cells, obtained 360 days after TCRalphabeta/CD19-depleted stem cell transplant. The chain recombines TRBV30 with TRBJ1-6, with a tentative D call TRBD1 (6 bases). CDR3 protein: CAWSEGVDSPLHF. In DNA form, the CDR3 reads TGTGCCTGGAGTGAGGGGGTGGATTCACCCCTCCACTTT.